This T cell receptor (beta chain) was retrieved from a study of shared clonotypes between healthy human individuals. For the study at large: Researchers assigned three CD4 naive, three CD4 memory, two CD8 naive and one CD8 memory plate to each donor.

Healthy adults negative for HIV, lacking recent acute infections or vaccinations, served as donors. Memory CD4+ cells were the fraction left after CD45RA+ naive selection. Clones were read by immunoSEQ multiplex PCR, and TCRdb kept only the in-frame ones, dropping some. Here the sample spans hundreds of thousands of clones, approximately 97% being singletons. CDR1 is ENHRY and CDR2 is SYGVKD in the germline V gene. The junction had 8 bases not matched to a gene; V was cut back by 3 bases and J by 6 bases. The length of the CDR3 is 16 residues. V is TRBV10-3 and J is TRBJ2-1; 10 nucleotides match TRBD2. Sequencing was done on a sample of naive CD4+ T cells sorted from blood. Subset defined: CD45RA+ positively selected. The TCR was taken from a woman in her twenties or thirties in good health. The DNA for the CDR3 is TGTGCCATCAGTGATACCGGGACTAGCGTGTCCAATGAGCAGTTCTTC. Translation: CAISDTGTSVSNEQFF.